Each of the 6 T cell receptor beta chains below was sequenced from the same sample in a study of patients and donors after allogeneic stem cell transplantation (dated by TCRdb to 2018 to 2020). Library generation was performed with RT-PCR. TCRdb names NextSeq 550 as the instrument used. The public reads were quality trimmed at Q25 with fastp and then assembled into clones with MiXCR by TCRdb, keeping productive beta chains. Each entry merges the rows of one CDR3 protein and shows their most common DNA and genes. The sample yields roughly 880,000 distinct CDR3 sequences; more than 15% were counted once. The biggest ten clones account for around 6% of the sample. Source material: blood, either unsorted or a sorted T cell fraction (not recorded which). The receptors shown here come from a human donor who was either an allogeneic HSCT recipient or a stem cell or donor lymphocyte infusion donor (not recorded which). It is not recorded whose cells these are; they may come from a transplant donor.

In its sample, this clonotype was seen a few times. This sequence joins TRBV9 and TRBJ1-1; unclear D gene. The germline gives CDR1 SGDLS, CDR2 YYNGEE. Trimming cost V 0 bases and J 3 bases, with 12 bases left between them. This CDR3 contains 15 residues. The CDR3 region is CASSVGVVGDTEAFF. CDR3 DNA sequence: TGTGCCAGCAGCGTAGGAGTGGTTGGAGACACTGAAGCTTTCTTT.

This clonotype was counted many times. The genes are TRBV12-3 or TRBV12-4 and TRBJ2-1, with D maybe TRBD2 (5 bases). Trimming stripped 10 bases from V and 9 bases from J, with 13 bases between. The CDR3 runs to 11 residues. As DNA, the CDR3 is TGTGCCACTGGGGAGTTGGGTGAGCAGTTCTTC. Encoded protein: CATGELGEQFF.

The chain recombines TRBV15 with TRBJ2-5; possibly TRBD1 or TRBD2 for D (5 bases each). CDR3 length: 15 residues. Per the germline V gene, CDR1 is LNHNV and CDR2 is YYDKDF (reference sequence). Trimming shortened V by 1 base and J by 5 bases, and 14 bases separated the two germline ends. The CDR3 loop is CATSRVGGSRETQYF. The CDR3 DNA sequence: TGTGCCACCAGCAGAGTTGGGGGATCTCGGGAGACCCAGTACTTC.

This clonotype was seen repeatedly, ten times or more. The chain uses TRBV12-3 or TRBV12-4 and TRBJ2-5; the match to TRBD1 covers 9 bases. V lost 3 bases to trimming and J lost 4 bases; unmatched junction nucleotides: 6. The CDR3 has 15 amino acids. CDR3 sequence (DNA): TGTGCCAGCAGTTTTGTACAGGGGGCTGCAGAGACCCAGTACTTC. It translates to CASSFVQGAAETQYF.

This clonotype was seen ten or more times. The chain joins TRBV29-1 to TRBJ2-2, with D uncertain. The CDR3 has 12 amino acids. Trimming stripped 3 bases from V and 4 bases from J, with 6 bases between. CDR1 and CDR2 from the germline V gene are SQVTM and ANQGSEA. DNA of the CDR3: TGCAGCGTTGACGCCAGCACCGGGGAGCTGTTTTTT. Translation: CSVDASTGELFF.

The chain carries TRBV9 and TRBJ2-5, with 7 bases aligning to TRBD1. CDR1 is SGDLS and CDR2 is YYNGEE in the germline V gene. J gave up 2 bases and V 2 bases, and 3 bases lay outside the gene matches. CDR3 size: 14 residues. The CDR3 DNA reads TGTGCCAGCAGCGTGGACAGGACACAAGAGACCCAGTACTTC. It encodes CASSVDRTQETQYF.